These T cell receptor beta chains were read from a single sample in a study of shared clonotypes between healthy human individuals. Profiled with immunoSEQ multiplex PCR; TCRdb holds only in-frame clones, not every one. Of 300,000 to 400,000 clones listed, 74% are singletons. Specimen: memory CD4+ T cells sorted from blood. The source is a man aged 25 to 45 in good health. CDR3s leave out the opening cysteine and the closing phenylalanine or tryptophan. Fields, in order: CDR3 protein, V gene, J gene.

ASSEGQGYSNQPQH	TRBV9	TRBJ1-5
ASTPRGDTYNEQF	TRBV5-1	TRBJ2-1
ASSIQGLGVDTQY	TRBV19	TRBJ2-3
ASSLEIRETQY	TRBV27	TRBJ2-5
ASSLVTVREQY	TRBV13	TRBJ2-7
SVGLSRSTGELF	TRBV29-1	TRBJ2-2
ASRPGLAGGIGELF	TRBV2	TRBJ2-2
ASSYYSGQGYEQY	TRBV27	TRBJ2-7
ASSSRATSGINTGELF	TRBV13	TRBJ2-2
ASSYVAHVDLYEQY	TRBV28	TRBJ2-7
ASSRESWETQY	TRBV5-5	TRBJ2-5
ASSKSPWGVTDTQY	TRBV7-7	TRBJ2-3
ASSGQSSYNEQF	TRBV10-1	TRBJ2-1
ASSGSTVSYNEQF	TRBV5-1	TRBJ2-1
ASSPIKGTTRTSGYTDTQY	TRBV18	TRBJ2-3
ASSLGGAQNTEAF	TRBV7-8	TRBJ1-1
SVEDRGGRELF	TRBV29-1	TRBJ2-2
ASSLEGNTEAF	TRBV7-8	TRBJ1-1
ATGTVGNTIY	TRBV28	TRBJ1-3
ASSSPPGLAGTGELF	TRBV11-1	TRBJ2-2
ASSSRGYGQPQH	TRBV27	TRBJ1-5
ATDRVAEQY	TRBV6-1	TRBJ2-7
ASSLWLAGVNSPLH	TRBV27	TRBJ1-6
ASSFLREGPDTQY	TRBV7-9	TRBJ2-3
ASSPGGRGTGELF	TRBV7-3	TRBJ2-2
ASSGGTGGAETQY	TRBV7-9	TRBJ2-5
ASSLGTAGSNQPQH	TRBV7-9	TRBJ1-5
ASSVGPGGITDTQY	TRBV9	TRBJ2-3